The source of this T cell receptor (beta chain) is a study of T cell repertoires in cytomegalovirus infection. Across the whole study: The public TCR beta signatures pointed to both CMV infection and matching HLA type. Study-level findings and limits: Based on cumulative public TCR beta family frequency, carriers of CMV plus the relevant HLA were identified. In two of eight donors, the top clonotype was HLA-C-restricted CMV-specific.

V was trimmed by 7 bases and J by 0 bases, leaving 10 bases between them. The germline V gene has CDR1 LNHDA and CDR2 SQIVND (reference sequence). This CDR3 has 14 amino acids. TCRdb fed the reads into MiXCR, producing one record per CDR3 protein. The sample lists approximately 500,000 distinct CDR3 sequences; about 17% were seen once. This clonotype came up many times. Its target is unknown. Sequenced sample: CD8+ T cells from PBMCs. The chain combines TRBV19 with TRBJ1-5; D ambiguous. The TCR sequence derives from a human donor in good health (CMV status not recorded). Some clones in this sample may be carry-over from other donors' samples. In DNA, the CDR3 is TGTGCCAGTACCCACTCAGATAGCAATCAGCCCCAGCATTTT. This sequence encodes CASTHSDSNQPQHF.